This T cell receptor beta chain comes out of a study of shared clonotypes between healthy human individuals (TCRdb year 2020). Turning to the overall study: A couple of women and a few men aged 18 to 49 years were included in the cohort. For each donor, three plates each were used for CD4 naive and CD4 memory, two plates were used for CD8 naive, and one plate was used for CD8 memory. The study deeply sequenced blood TCR repertoires of 5 or 6 healthy adults to estimate repertoire size and the extent of clonotype sharing between individuals. Libraries were prepared and TCR repertoires were sequenced by different laboratories using diverse techniques, in order to increase sequencing depth and limit assay-specific biases. Per donor, leukapheresis produced somewhere between about 0.85 and 9.5 billion PBMCs. General conclusions and limits of the study: Even with the large sequencing depth, rarefaction of the sorted-subset datasets indicated that sequencing was incomplete. Larger estimated clonotype richness was generally found for naive subsets than for memory subsets. Compared with non-shared clonotypes, the clonotypes found in all four sorted-subset donors had higher generation probabilities. Pairwise subsampling indicated that sequencing depth was expected to affect the degree of clonotype sharing among donors. Sampling was restricted to blood, and TCR repertoires in tissues likely differ from the TCR repertoires found in blood. Roughly 5% of naive CD4, 3.5% of naive CD8, 2.3% of memory CD4, and about 0.4% of memory CD8 clonotypes were shared across a handful of donors. Because the study included only a small number of donors, the genetic and exposure-history diversity represented was limited.

The CDR3 runs 16 residues from the cysteine to the phenylalanine. CDR3 DNA is the only sequence kept; it has 48 bases, read in frame from the first base. Trimming accounts for 1 base at V and 6 bases at J, while the number of junction bases matched to no gene is 5. The CDR1 and CDR2 encoded by the germline V gene (reference sequence) are SGHNT and YYREEE. Using the deep immunoSEQ assay, TCR CDR3 regions were amplified from genomic DNA by multiplex PCR. Extracted genomic DNA from each cell subset was distributed evenly across all wells of several immunoSEQ 96-well plates, and each plate was treated as a replicate. For sorted subsets, 200 to 250 ng genomic DNA, equal to 25,000 to 35,000 T cell genomes, was loaded into each replicate PCR. The purified libraries were quantified using a Qubit 3.0 fluorometer, sized with a Bioanalyzer 2100, and then quantified again using the KAPA Library Quantification kit. Every immunoSEQ 96-well plate was sequenced on a separate single-read 150-cycle Illumina NextSeq 550 flow cell. The source study handled its data this way. Because only junctional sequences without quality scores were contained in the immunoSEQ output, filtering matching that applied to full-length reads could not be performed. To assign V/J genes and CDR3, sequences were annotated using PyIR, a Python wrapper for IgBLAST v1.9, with IMGT germline references. Reads with weak V/J assignments (E-value above 1e-6), missing CDR3, stop codons, out-of-frame junctions, or ambiguous translated residues were removed. V3J clonotypes were defined as sequences sharing an identical inferred V gene, J gene, and CDR3 amino acid sequence. The percentage overlap between two repertoires was calculated by dividing the number of shared unique clonotypes by the size of the smaller repertoire. Three approaches were used to assess repertoire richness: RTK rarefaction, the Chao1 estimator, and Recon v2.1 estimates of unobserved clonotypes. For all TCRbeta clonotypes obtained by the gDNA method from four donors, generation probabilities were computed with OLGA. TCRdb mirrors the immuneACCESS table, restricted to in-frame sequences. Some clones are absent from its copies; in checked studies, under half trace to an unresolved V gene, and the reason for the others is unknown. V, J and clone size are taken as reported in that table, and D and trimming were inferred from the DNA itself. The sample data list 2 million to 2.5 million clones, and approximately 95% of these were observed just once. The ten largest clones capture 0.39% of the sample.

For this clone: This receptor's antigen is unknown. No base quality values were provided; no much bigger clone lies one nucleotide off.

The donors were healthy, HIV-negative adults with no recently reported acute infections or vaccinations. Only Caucasian adults living in Nashville, Tennessee, USA were represented among the donors. CD4+ T cells were enriched through magnetic negative selection, after which naive cells were positively selected on CD45RA and the remaining negative fraction served as the memory subset. Blood was collected by leukapheresis, and PBMCs were isolated by Ficoll-Histopaque density gradient centrifugation and then cryopreserved in liquid nitrogen vapor phase. Analytical flow cytometry was used to check the purity and quantity of each magnetically sorted T cell population. Genomic DNA was isolated from every sorted fraction and measured by UV absorbance on a Nanodrop 2000c.

This clonotype was obtained from a man aged 18-30 years in good health. Some clones in this sample may be carry-over from other donors' samples. This chain is built from TRBV5-4 and TRBJ2-1, with TRBD2 matching 12 junction bases. The source material was naive CD4+ T cells from PBMCs. The cell subset or site label of this sample denotes: CD45RA+ positively selected. The sequenced DNA: TGTGCCAGCAGCTTGAGGGCTAGCGGGAGGGGCAATGAGCAGTTCTTC. Its translation is CASSLRASGRGNEQFF.